This is a list of T cell receptor beta chains from one sample in a study of blood T cell repertoires in COVID-19. Only in-frame clones appear in the TCRdb table, and some are missing; sequencing was by immunoSEQ multiplex PCR. This sample has 40,000 to 45,000 clones, with about 86% found just once. The sequenced sample was peripheral blood. Receptor source: a man aged 40-49 years with COVID-19, enrolled during active disease. Each CDR3 is given with its conserved first and last residue. D genes are given only for firm matches. Some rows have no size entry. The others give once, few or many, or a class for an expanded clone.

-,TRBV5-1,18,TRBJ2-4,TRBD1,CASSLALEGQGRSNIQYF,TGCGCCAGCAGCTTGGCCCTGGAGGGACAGGGAAGGTCAAACATTCAGTACTTC
-,TRBV19,13,TRBJ2-5,-,CASKEDHQETQYF,TGTGCCAGTAAGGAGGACCACCAAGAGACCCAGTACTTC
once,TRBV28,13,TRBJ1-2,-,CASRAQGNYGYTF,TGTGCCAGCAGGGCTCAGGGGAACTATGGCTACACCTTC
-,TRBV3-1/TRBV3-2,15,TRBJ1-5,TRBD1,CASSQWTGSNQPQHF,TGTGCCAGCAGCCAGTGGACAGGAAGCAATCAGCCCCAGCATTTT
-,TRBV4-1,14,TRBJ1-1,-,CASSQDRGRAEAFF,TGCGCCAGCAGCCAAGATCGAGGGCGCGCTGAAGCTTTCTTT
-,TRBV5-1,16,TRBJ2-7,TRBD1,CASSPSPWTGVYEQYF,TGCGCCAGCAGCCCCAGCCCCTGGACAGGGGTCTACGAGCAGTACTTC
-,TRBV13,15,TRBJ1-6,-,CASSLLQGKNSPLHF,TGTGCCAGCAGCTTACTACAGGGTAAAAATTCACCCCTCCACTTT
-,TRBV5-4,16,TRBJ2-7,TRBD1,CASSSVGQGANNEQYF,TGTGCCAGCAGCTCGGTGGGACAGGGGGCGAACAACGAGCAGTACTTC
-,TRBV5-4,15,TRBJ2-3,TRBD2,CASSLDSGYTDTQYF,TGTGCCAGCAGCTTGGATAGCGGGTACACAGATACGCAGTATTTT
-,TRBV19,15,TRBJ1-4,-,CASSRIGSENEKLFF,TGTGCCAGTAGCCGTATCGGATCGGAGAATGAAAAACTGTTTTTT
-,TRBV30,19,TRBJ1-6,TRBD1,CAWSSSKWDRGPYNSPLHF,TGTGCCTGGAGCTCGTCGAAATGGGACAGGGGGCCCTATAATTCACCCCTCCACTTT
few,TRBV3-1/TRBV3-2,13,TRBJ1-5,-,CASSPGGNQPQHF,TGTGCCAGCAGCCCGGGAGGCAATCAGCCCCAGCATTTT
-,TRBV3-1/TRBV3-2,15,TRBJ2-2,TRBD1,CASDTGTGGAGELFF,TGTGCCAGCGATACAGGGACAGGGGGAGCCGGGGAGCTGTTTTTT
-,TRBV3-1/TRBV3-2,13,TRBJ1-2,-,CASSPQEGTGYTF,TGTGCCAGCAGCCCGCAAGAGGGCACTGGCTACACCTTC